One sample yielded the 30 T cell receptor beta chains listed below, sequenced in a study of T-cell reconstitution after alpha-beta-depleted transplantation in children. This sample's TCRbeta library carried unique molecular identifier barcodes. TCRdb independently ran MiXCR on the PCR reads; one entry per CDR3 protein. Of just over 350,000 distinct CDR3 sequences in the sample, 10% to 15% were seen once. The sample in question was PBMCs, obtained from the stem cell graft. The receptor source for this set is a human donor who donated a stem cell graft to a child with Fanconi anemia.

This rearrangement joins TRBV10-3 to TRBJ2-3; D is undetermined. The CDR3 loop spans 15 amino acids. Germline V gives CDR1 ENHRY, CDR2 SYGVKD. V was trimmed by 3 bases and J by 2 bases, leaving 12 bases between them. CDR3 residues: CAISDPTPTTDTQYF. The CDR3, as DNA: TGTGCCATCAGTGACCCTACCCCTACCACAGATACGCAGTATTTT.

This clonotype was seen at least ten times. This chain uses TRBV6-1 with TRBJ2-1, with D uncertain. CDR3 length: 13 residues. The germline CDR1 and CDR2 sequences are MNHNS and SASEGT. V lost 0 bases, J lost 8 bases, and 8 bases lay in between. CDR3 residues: CASSEATLDEQFF. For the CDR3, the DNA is TGTGCCAGCAGTGAAGCGACTTTGGATGAGCAGTTCTTC.

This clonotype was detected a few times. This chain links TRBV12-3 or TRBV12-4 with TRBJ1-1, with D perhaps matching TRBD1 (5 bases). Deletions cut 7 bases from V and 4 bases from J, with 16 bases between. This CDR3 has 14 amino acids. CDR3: CASTWEIRGTEAFF. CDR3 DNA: TGTGCCAGCACCTGGGAGATAAGGGGCACTGAAGCTTTCTTT.

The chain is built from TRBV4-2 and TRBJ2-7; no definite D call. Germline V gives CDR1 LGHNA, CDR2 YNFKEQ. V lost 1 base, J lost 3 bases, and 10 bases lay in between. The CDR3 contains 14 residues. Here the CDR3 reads CASSQGGSVYEQYF. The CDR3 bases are TGTGCCAGCAGCCAAGGAGGCTCCGTCTACGAGCAGTACTTC.

The CDR3 bases are TGTGCCAGCAGCCCTGGACTAGCGGGGGGTCATGAGCAGTTCTTC. It translates to CASSPGLAGGHEQFF. The V call is TRBV6-2 or TRBV6-3, the J call TRBJ2-1, with 14 bases lining up with TRBD2. After removal of 6 bases from V and 8 bases from J, the junction contained 6 bases not matched to a gene. Germline V gives CDR1 MNHEY, CDR2 SVGEGT. The CDR3 consists of 15 residues.

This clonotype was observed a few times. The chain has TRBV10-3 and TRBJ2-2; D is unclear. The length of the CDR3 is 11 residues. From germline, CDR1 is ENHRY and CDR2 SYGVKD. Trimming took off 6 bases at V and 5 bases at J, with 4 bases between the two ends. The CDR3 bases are TGTGCCATCAGGCAAACCGGGGAGCTGTTTTTT. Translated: CAIRQTGELFF.

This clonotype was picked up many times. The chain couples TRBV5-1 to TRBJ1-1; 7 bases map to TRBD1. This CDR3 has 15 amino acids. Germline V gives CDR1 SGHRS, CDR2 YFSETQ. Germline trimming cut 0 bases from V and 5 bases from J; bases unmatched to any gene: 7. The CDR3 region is CASSLGTGRGTEAFF. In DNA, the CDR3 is TGCGCCAGCAGCTTGGGGACAGGAAGGGGAACTGAAGCTTTCTTT.

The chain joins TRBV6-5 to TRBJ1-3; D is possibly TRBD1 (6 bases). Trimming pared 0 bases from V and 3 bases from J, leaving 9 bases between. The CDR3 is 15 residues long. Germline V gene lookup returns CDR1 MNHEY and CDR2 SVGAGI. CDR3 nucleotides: TGTGCCAGCAGTTACTCGGGGGGCGGTGGAAACACCATATATTTT. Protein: CASSYSGGGGNTIYF.

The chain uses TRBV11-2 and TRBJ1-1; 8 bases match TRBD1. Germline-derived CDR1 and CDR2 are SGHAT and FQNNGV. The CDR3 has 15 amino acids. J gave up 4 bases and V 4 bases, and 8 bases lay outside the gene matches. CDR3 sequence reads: CASSSTRQGITEAFF. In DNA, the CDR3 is TGTGCCAGCAGCTCAACCCGACAGGGGATCACTGAAGCTTTCTTT.

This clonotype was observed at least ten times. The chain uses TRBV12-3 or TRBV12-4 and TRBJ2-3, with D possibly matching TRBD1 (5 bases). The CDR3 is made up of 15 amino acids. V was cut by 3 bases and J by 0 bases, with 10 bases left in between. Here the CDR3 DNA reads TGTGCCAGCAGTTTCACAGGTGCTAGCACAGATACGCAGTATTTT. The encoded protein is CASSFTGASTDTQYF.

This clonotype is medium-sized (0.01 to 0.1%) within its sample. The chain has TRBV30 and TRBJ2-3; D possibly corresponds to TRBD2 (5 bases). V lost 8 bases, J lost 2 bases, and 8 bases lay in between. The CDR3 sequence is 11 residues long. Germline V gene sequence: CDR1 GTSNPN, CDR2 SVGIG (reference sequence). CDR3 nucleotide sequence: TGTGCCACCGGGAACACAGATACGCAGTATTTT. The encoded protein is CATGNTDTQYF.

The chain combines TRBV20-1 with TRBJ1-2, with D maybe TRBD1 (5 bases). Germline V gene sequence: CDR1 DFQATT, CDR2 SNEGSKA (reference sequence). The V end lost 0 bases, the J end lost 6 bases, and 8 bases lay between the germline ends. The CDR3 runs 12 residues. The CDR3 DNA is TGCAGTGCTAGAGATCTAGGGGATGGCTACACCTTC. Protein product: CSARDLGDGYTF.

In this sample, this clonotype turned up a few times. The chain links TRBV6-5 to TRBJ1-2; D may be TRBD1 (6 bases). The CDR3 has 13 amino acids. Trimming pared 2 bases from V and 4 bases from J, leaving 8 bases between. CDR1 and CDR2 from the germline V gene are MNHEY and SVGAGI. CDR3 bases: TGTGCCAGCAGTTACCCACAGGGCTATGGCTACACCTTC. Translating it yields CASSYPQGYGYTF.

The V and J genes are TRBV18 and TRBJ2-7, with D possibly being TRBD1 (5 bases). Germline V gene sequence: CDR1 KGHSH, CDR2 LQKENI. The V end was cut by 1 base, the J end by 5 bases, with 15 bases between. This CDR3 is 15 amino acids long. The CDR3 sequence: CASSPLPGRVDEQYV. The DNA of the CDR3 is TGTGCCAGCTCACCACTTCCAGGGCGTGTGGACGAGCAGTACGTC.

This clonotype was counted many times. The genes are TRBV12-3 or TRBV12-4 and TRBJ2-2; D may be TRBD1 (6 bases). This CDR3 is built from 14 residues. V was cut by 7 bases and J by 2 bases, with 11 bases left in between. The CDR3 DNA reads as TGTGCCAGCATCACAGGGATAAACACCGGGGAGCTGTTTTTT. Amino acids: CASITGINTGELFF.

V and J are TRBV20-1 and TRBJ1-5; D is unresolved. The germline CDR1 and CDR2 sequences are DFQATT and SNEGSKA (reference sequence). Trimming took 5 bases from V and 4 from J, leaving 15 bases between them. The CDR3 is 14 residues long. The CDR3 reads CSARKGGNNQPQHF. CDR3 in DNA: TGCAGTGCTCGAAAGGGAGGAAATAATCAGCCCCAGCATTTT.

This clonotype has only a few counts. CDR3 coding DNA: TGTGCCAGCAGCTTACATGACGAGCAGTACTTC. Its protein is CASSLHDEQYF. The chain links TRBV6-5 to TRBJ2-7; D is unclear. CDR1 is MNHEY and CDR2 is SVGAGI in the germline V gene. Between the trimmed V and J ends, which lost 6 bases and 5 bases, there was a span of 8 bases. CDR3 size: 11 residues.

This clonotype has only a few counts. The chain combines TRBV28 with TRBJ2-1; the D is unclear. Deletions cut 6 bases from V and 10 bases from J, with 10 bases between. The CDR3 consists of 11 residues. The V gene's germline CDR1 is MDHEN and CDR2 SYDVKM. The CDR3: CASRTQTEQFF. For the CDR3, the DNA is TGTGCCAGCAGAACCCAAACAGAGCAGTTCTTC.

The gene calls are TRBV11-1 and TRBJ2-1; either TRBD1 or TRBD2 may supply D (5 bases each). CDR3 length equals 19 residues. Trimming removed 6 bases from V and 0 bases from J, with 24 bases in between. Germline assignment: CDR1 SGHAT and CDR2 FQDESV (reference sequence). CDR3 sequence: CASRSTNRGRASSYNEQFF. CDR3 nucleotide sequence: TGTGCCAGCAGAAGCACCAATAGGGGACGGGCGAGCTCCTACAATGAGCAGTTCTTC.

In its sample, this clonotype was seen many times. DNA for the CDR3: TGTGCCAGCAGCTGGGGGGACACTGAAGCTTTCTTT. Translating gives CASSWGDTEAFF. This chain links TRBV5-5 with TRBJ1-1, with D maybe TRBD1 (5 bases). Trimming cost V 3 bases and J 3 bases, with 6 bases left between them. The germline gives CDR1 SGHKS, CDR2 YYEKEE (reference sequence). This CDR3 spans 12 amino acids.

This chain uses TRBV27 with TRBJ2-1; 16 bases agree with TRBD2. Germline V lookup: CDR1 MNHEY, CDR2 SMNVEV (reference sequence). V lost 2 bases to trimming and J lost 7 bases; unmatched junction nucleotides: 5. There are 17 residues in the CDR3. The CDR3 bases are TGTGCCAGCAGTTTAGGGACTAGCGGGGGGGCCATGAATGAGCAGTTCTTC. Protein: CASSLGTSGGAMNEQFF.

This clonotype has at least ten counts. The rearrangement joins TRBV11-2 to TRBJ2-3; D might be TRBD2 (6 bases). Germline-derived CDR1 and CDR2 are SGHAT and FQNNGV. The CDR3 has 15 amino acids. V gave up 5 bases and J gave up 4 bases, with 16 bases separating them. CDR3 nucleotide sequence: TGTGCCAGCAGCGCAAGACTAGGGGACTCAGATACGCAGTATTTT. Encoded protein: CASSARLGDSDTQYF.

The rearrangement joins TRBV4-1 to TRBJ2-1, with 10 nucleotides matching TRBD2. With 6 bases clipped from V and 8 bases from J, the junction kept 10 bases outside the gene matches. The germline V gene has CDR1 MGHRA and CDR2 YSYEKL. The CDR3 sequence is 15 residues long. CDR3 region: CASRVSSGGLDEQFF. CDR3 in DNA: TGCGCCAGCAGGGTGTCTAGCGGGGGTTTGGATGAGCAGTTCTTC.

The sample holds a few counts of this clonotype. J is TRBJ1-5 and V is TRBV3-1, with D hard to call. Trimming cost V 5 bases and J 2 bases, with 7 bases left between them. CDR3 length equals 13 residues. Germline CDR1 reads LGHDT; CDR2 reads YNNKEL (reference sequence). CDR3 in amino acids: CASSEIGNQPQHF. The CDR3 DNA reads TGTGCCAGCAGCGAAATAGGCAATCAGCCCCAGCATTTT.

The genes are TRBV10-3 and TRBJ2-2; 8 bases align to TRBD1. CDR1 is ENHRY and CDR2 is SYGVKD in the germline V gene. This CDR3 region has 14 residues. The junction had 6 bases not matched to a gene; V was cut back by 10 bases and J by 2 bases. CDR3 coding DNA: TGTGCCACCACGGACAGGGAAAACACCGGGGAGCTGTTTTTT. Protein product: CATTDRENTGELFF.

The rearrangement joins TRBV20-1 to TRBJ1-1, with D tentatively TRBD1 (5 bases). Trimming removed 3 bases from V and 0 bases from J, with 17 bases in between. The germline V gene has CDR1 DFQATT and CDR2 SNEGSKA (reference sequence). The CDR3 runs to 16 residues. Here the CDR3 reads CSASGSGGAVNTEAFF. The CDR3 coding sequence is TGCAGTGCTAGTGGATCTGGAGGGGCGGTGAACACTGAAGCTTTCTTT.

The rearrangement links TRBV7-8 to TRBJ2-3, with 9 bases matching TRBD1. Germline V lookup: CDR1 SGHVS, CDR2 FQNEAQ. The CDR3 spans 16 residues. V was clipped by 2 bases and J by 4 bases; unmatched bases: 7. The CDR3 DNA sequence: TGTGCCAGCAGCTTATATCCGGGACAGGGTCCAGATACGCAGTATTTT. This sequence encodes CASSLYPGQGPDTQYF.

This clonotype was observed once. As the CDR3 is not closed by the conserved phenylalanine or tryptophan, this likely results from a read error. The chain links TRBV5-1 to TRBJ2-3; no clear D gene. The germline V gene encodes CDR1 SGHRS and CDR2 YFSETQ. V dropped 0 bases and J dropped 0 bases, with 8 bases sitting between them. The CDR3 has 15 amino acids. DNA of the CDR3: TGCGCCAGCAGCTTGGTCCAGCCGAGCACAGATACGCAGTATTAT. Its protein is CASSLVQPSTDTQYY.

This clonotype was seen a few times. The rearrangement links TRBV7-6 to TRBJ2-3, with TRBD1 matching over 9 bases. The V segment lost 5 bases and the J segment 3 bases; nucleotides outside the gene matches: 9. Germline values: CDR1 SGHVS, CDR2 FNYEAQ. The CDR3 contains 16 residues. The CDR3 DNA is TGTGCCAGCAGCCCCGCGGGACAGGGATGGACAGATACGCAGTATTTT. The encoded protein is CASSPAGQGWTDTQYF.

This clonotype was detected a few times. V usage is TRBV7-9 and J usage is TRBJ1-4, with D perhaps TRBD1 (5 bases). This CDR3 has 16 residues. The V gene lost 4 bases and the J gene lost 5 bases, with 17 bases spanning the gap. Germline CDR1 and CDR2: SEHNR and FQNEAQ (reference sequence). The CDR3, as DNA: TGTGCCAGCAGCTCGTGGGACGGCCGCTGGAATGAAAAACTGTTTTTT. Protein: CASSSWDGRWNEKLFF.